The 15 T cell receptor beta chains below all came from one sample that was sequenced in a study of blood T cell repertoires in COVID-19. The method was immunoSEQ multiplex PCR; TCRdb's version includes in-frame clones alone and lacks a portion of them. The sample shows some 270,000 clones, roughly four fifths of them seen only once. Sequencing input: peripheral blood. These receptors were collected from a person aged 65-85 years with COVID-19, enrolled during active disease.

This sequence joins TRBV7-9 and TRBJ2-3; a possible D gene is TRBD2 (7 bases). Between the trimmed V and J ends, which lost 3 bases and 4 bases, there was a span of 14 bases. Per germline, CDR1 SEHNR and CDR2 FQNEAQ (reference sequence). There are 15 residues in the CDR3. Written as DNA, the CDR3 is TGTGCCAGCAGCTTGGGGGGGCAGGGCCCAGATACGCAGTATTTT. Encoded protein: CASSLGGQGPDTQYF.

This rearrangement joins TRBV6-5 to TRBJ1-2, with TRBD1 identical over 9 bases. Trimming cost V 5 bases and J 3 bases; bases outside gene matches: 7. Germline V gives CDR1 MNHEY, CDR2 SVGAGI. The CDR3 is 15 amino acids. CDR3 sequence: CASSRRQGEDYGYTF. In DNA form, the CDR3 reads TGTGCCAGCAGTCGAAGACAGGGGGAAGACTATGGCTACACCTTC.

The gene calls are TRBV5-1 and TRBJ1-1, with D perhaps TRBD1 (5 bases). This CDR3 region has 13 residues. Between the trimmed V and J ends, which lost 6 bases and 1 base, there was a span of 10 bases. The germline CDR1 and CDR2 sequences are SGHRS and YFSETQ. This CDR3 reads CASKKGQNTEAFF. In DNA, the CDR3 is TGCGCCAGCAAGAAAGGACAGAACACTGAAGCTTTCTTT.

V usage is TRBV21-1 and J usage is TRBJ1-5; TRBD1 is the table's D call, not checked against the DNA. TRBV21-1 is an annotated pseudogene. The CDR3 spans 18 residues. As DNA, the CDR3 is TGTGCCAGCAGCAAAAGAATAGGGACAGGGAATTTCAATCAGCCCCAGCATTTT. It codes for CASSKRIGTGNFNQPQHF.

The chain has TRBV14 and TRBJ2-1, with 15 bases that match TRBD2. Germline loops: CDR1 SGHDN, CDR2 FVKESK. The trim removed 4 bases at V and 8 bases at J, leaving 6 bases unmatched. CDR3 length: 16 amino acids. The CDR3, as DNA: TGTGCCAGCAGCCCAGGGACTAGCGGGAGGCTGGATGAGCAGTTCTTC. Translating it yields CASSPGTSGRLDEQFF.

The V call is TRBV5-5, the J call TRBJ1-1; TRBD1 aligns across 8 bases. Germline values: CDR1 SGHKS, CDR2 YYEKEE (reference sequence). The CDR3 consists of 16 residues. Trimming cost V 4 bases and J 0 bases; bases outside gene matches: 8. CDR3 residues: CASSKGQGLMNTEAFF. The DNA for the CDR3 is TGTGCCAGCAGCAAAGGACAGGGCCTCATGAACACTGAAGCTTTCTTT.

This clone was detected only once. The sample has other DNA sequences that encode this CDR3 too. The V call is TRBV10-3, the J call TRBJ2-7, with D uncertain. The CDR3 is 12 amino acids. Germline V gene lookup returns CDR1 ENHRY and CDR2 SYGVKD. V was clipped by 3 bases and J by 0 bases, with 3 bases between them. The CDR3 region has the DNA TGTGCCATCAGTGACATCTCCTACGAGCAGTACTTC. This sequence encodes CAISDISYEQYF.

In nucleotides, the CDR3 is TGCGCCAGCAGCCACCCAGGGCAAGAGACCCAGTACTTC. Protein product: CASSHPGQETQYF. The rearrangement links TRBV4-1 to TRBJ2-5; possible D gene TRBD1, 5 bases. CDR3 length equals 13 residues. V was cut by 3 bases and J by 2 bases, with 7 bases left in between. The germline gives CDR1 MGHRA, CDR2 YSYEKL.

The rearrangement joins TRBV7-2 to TRBJ2-3; 7 bases are a match to TRBD2. After removal of 2 bases from V and 2 bases from J, the junction contained 7 bases not matched to a gene. The CDR3 has 16 residues. Germline CDR1 is SGHTA and CDR2 is FQGNSA. The chain's CDR3 is CASSLRASGYTDTQYF. CDR3 DNA sequence: TGTGCCAGCAGCTTACGCGCTAGCGGCTACACAGATACGCAGTATTTT.

The chain has TRBV19 and TRBJ1-1; 7 bases agree with TRBD1. With 7 bases clipped from V and 6 bases from J, the junction kept 8 bases outside the gene matches. The V gene's germline CDR1 is LNHDA and CDR2 SQIVND (reference sequence). This CDR3 comprises 13 residues. The CDR3 DNA reads as TGTGCCAGTAAAGGAAATGGACAGGCTGAAGCTTTCTTT. It encodes CASKGNGQAEAFF. The variable domain in full, with the rest retrieved from reference TRBV19 and TRBJ1-1, is DGGITQSPKYLFRKEGQNVTLSCEQNLNHDAMYWYRQDPGQGLRLIYYSQIVNDFQKGDIAEGYSVSREKKESFPLTVTSAQKNPTAFYLCASKGNGQAEAFFGQGTRLTVV.

The V and J genes are TRBV5-1 and TRBJ2-1, with a possible D match to TRBD1 (6 bases). Trimming removed 5 bases at V and 8 bases at J, with 17 bases between. The CDR3 contains 14 residues. In germline, CDR1 is SGHRS, CDR2 YFSETQ. The CDR3 region has the DNA TGCGCCAGCAGTCAAGGACAGTTGACCCATGAGCAGTTCTTC. Translation: CASSQGQLTHEQFF. The whole variable domain, remainder taken from reference TRBV5-1 and TRBJ2-1, is KAGVTQTPRYLIKTRGQQVTLSCSPISGHRSVSWYQQTPGQGLQFLFEYFSETQRNKGNFPGRFSGRQFSNSRSEMNVSTLELGDSALYLCASSQGQLTHEQFFGPGTRLTVL.

The chain couples TRBV7-2 to TRBJ1-5, with D unclear. Germline V lookup: CDR1 SGHTA, CDR2 FQGNSA. Trimming removed 4 bases from V and 3 bases from J, with 13 bases in between. This CDR3 contains 15 residues. The CDR3 DNA follows: TGTGCCAGCAGCTCGGACCGGGGTGTCAATCAGCCCCAGCATTTT. Protein: CASSSDRGVNQPQHF.

The chain couples TRBV28 to TRBJ1-1; TRBD1 agrees at 11 bases. CDR3 length: 17 residues. V was clipped by 4 bases and J by 3 bases; unmatched bases: 10. CDR1 and CDR2 from the germline V gene are MDHEN and SYDVKM. The CDR3 reads CASSSWTGGEMDTEAFF. CDR3 nucleotides: TGTGCCAGCAGTTCGTGGACAGGGGGCGAAATGGACACTGAAGCTTTCTTT.

V gene TRBV19 combines with J gene TRBJ1-1; D perhaps matches TRBD1 (5 bases). CDR3 length equals 15 residues. Germline-derived CDR1 and CDR2 are LNHDA and SQIVND (reference sequence). V was pared by 7 bases and J by 3 bases, with 18 bases between. For the CDR3, the DNA is TGTGCCAGTAACTCACGTCTAGAAGGGGACACTGAAGCTTTCTTT. This codes for CASNSRLEGDTEAFF.

The chain links TRBV20-1 to TRBJ2-2; a possible D gene is TRBD2 (5 bases). The length of the CDR3 is 11 residues. V was pared by 8 bases and J by 6 bases, with 10 bases between. CDR1 and CDR2 from the germline V gene are DFQATT and SNEGSKA (reference sequence). This CDR3 reads CSSWESGELFF. CDR3 coding DNA: TGCAGTAGCTGGGAGTCCGGGGAGCTGTTTTTT.